This TCR beta chain was sequenced for a study of T cell repertoires in cytomegalovirus infection. Study observations and caveats: The cumulative frequency of public TCR beta families distinguished individuals who carried CMV together with the relevant HLA.

A remark on this clonotype: Its antigen is currently unknown.

Trimming removed 4 bases from V and 5 bases from J, with 7 bases in between. The CDR3 consists of 12 residues. The V gene's germline CDR1 is MDHEN and CDR2 SYDVKM. TCRdb reprocessed the reads with MiXCR, giving one entry per CDR3 protein. The repertoire includes about 900,000 distinct CDR3 sequences, 30% to 40% of them detected once, and 11% to 15% sits in the top ten. This sample comprised cultured CD8+ T cells from PBMCs, obtained from culture after CMV antigen stimulation. V is TRBV28 and J is TRBJ2-3; D gene uncertain. The receptor was derived from a human donor in good health (CMV status not recorded). Some clones in this sample may be carry-over from other donors' samples. The CDR3 DNA reads TGTGCCAGCAGTTCTCCTAGAGATACGCAGTATTTT. Protein: CASSSPRDTQYF.